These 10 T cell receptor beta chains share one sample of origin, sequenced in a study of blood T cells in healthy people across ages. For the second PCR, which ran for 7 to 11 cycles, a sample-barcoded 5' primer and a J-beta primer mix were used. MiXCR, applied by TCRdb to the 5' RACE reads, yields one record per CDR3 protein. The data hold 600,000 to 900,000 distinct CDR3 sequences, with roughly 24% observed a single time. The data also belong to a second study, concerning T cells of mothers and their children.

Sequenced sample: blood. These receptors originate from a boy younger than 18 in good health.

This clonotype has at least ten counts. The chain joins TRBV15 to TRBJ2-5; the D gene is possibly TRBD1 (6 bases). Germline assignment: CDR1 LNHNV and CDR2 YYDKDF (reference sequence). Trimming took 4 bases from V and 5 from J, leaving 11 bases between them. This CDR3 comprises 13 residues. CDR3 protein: CATSNRVTETQYF. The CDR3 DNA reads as TGTGCCACCAGCAACAGGGTCACCGAGACCCAGTACTTC.

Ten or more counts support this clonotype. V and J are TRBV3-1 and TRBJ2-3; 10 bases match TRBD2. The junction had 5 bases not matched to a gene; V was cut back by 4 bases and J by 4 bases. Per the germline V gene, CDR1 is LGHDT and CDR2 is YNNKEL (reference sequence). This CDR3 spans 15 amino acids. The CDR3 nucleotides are TGTGCCAGCAGCCTAGCGGGGGGCCCCTCAGATACGCAGTATTTT. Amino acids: CASSLAGGPSDTQYF.

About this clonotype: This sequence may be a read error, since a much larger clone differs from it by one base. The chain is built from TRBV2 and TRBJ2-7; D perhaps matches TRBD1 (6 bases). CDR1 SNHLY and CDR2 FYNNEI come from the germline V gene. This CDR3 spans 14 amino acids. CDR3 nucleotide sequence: TGTGCCGGCAGTGAAGGCAGGGGATCCTACGAGCAGTACTTC. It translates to CAGSEGRGSYEQYF. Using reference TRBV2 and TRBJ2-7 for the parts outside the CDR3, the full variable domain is EPEVTQTPSHQVTQMGQEVILRCVPISNHLYFYWYRQILGQKVEFLVSFYNNEISEKSEIFDDQFSVERPDGSNFTLKIRSTKLEDSAMYFCAGSEGRGSYEQYFGPGTRLTVT.

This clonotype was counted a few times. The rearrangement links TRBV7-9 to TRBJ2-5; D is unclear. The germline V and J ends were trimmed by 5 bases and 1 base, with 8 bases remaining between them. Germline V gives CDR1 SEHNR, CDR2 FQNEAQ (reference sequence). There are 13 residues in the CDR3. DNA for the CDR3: TGTGCCAGCAGCCGCAATCCCCAAGAGACCCAGTACTTC. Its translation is CASSRNPQETQYF.

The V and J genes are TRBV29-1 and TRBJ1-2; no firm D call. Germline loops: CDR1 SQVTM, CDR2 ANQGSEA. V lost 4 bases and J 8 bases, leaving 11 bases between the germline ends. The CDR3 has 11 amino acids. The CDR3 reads CSVAVLGGYTF. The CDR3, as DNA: TGCAGCGTTGCCGTATTAGGAGGCTACACCTTC.

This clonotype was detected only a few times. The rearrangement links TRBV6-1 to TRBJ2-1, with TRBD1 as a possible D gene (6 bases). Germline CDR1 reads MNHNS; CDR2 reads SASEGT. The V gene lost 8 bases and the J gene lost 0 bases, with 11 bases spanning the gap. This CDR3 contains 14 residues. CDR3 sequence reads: CASGTGSSYNEQFF. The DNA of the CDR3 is TGTGCCAGCGGTACAGGGAGCTCCTACAATGAGCAGTTCTTC.

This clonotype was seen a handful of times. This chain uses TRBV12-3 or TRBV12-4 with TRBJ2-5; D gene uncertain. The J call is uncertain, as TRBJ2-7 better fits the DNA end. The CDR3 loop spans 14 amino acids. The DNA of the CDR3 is TGTGCCAGCAGACACCCGGGCTCTTCCTACGAGCAGTACTTC. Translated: CASRHPGSSYEQYF.

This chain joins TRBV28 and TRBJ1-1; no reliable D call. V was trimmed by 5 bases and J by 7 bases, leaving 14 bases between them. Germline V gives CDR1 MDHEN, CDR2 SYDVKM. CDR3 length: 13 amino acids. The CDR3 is CASSLSAVVEAFF. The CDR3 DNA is TGTGCCAGCAGTCTAAGTGCGGTGGTTGAAGCTTTCTTT.

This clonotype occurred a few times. This CDR3 reads CASTSSYNSPLHF. The DNA of the CDR3 is TGTGCCAGCACCAGCTCCTATAATTCACCCCTCCACTTT. The chain recombines TRBV27 with TRBJ1-6; no reliable D call. Trimming pared 7 bases from V and 0 bases from J, leaving 4 bases between. The germline gives CDR1 MNHEY, CDR2 SMNVEV (reference sequence). The CDR3 length is 13 residues.

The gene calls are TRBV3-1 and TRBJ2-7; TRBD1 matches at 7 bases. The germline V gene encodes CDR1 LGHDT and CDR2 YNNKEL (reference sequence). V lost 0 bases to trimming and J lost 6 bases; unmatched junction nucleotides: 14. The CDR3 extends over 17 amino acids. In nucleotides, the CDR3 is TGTGCCAGCAGCCAAGACAGGGGGACACCTTTGCACGTCGAGCAGTACTTC. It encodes CASSQDRGTPLHVEQYF.